This is a list of T cell receptor beta chains from one sample in a study of cytomegalovirus exposure and HLA in healthy donors. The method was immunoSEQ multiplex PCR; TCRdb's version includes in-frame clones alone and lacks a portion of them. The sample has roughly 100,000 clones; over 70% are singletons. The material sequenced was PBMCs. The receptors here all came from a man in his forties or fifties in good health and CMV-seronegative. Both conserved end residues are trimmed from each CDR3.

V gene	CDR3 length	J gene	CDR3 protein
TRBV9	12	TRBJ2-5	ASSGTSRGETQY
TRBV30	9	TRBJ1-2	AYTTSRGYT
TRBV5-1	12	TRBJ2-1	ASSPSGDDNEQF
TRBV15	14	TRBJ1-6	ATSRARSSYNSPLH
TRBV5-8	13	TRBJ2-7	ASSRTAAGSYEQY
TRBV27	15	TRBJ2-3	ASSYASGLAGTDTQY
TRBV25-1	12	TRBJ2-7	ASSEYPVSYEQY
TRBV7-3	13	TRBJ2-4	ASSSTSGGASIQY
TRBV6-6	14	TRBJ2-7	ASSRGLAGGGYEQY
TRBV2	11	TRBJ2-1	ASSGTGLGEQF
TRBV4-2	10	TRBJ1-5	ASSQDRGPQH
TRBV30	12	TRBJ2-7	AWSVFGGPYEQY
TRBV25-1	11	TRBJ2-5	ASSPPFQETQY
TRBV5-4	14	TRBJ1-5	ASSLGGPGNNQPQH
TRBV5-1	14	TRBJ2-7	ASTPEASGGYYEQY
TRBV29-1	11	TRBJ2-2	SVGNSPGGELF
TRBV29-1	15	TRBJ2-3	SVEVTGGVYRTDTQY
TRBV4-3	13	TRBJ2-1	ASSQGQESYNEQF
TRBV30	13	TRBJ1-1	AWSVLGTVNTEAF
TRBV6-5	13	TRBJ1-2	ASSSLSRGGYGYT
TRBV30	11	TRBJ2-3	AWSRGQSDTQY
TRBV4-1	16	TRBJ2-7	ASSQGGTSGGNSYEQY
TRBV5-4	14	TRBJ2-7	ASSSSGTGALYEQY
TRBV6-5	12	TRBJ2-7	ASSGDRGQYEQY
TRBV5-1	13	TRBJ1-4	ASSQGQVEGEKLF
TRBV27	14	TRBJ2-1	ASSLTGGSSYNEQF
TRBV6-4	14	TRBJ2-3	ASSDTASSSTDTQY
TRBV7-2	12	TRBJ2-3	ASSLAAALDTQY
TRBV7-6	14	TRBJ2-3	ASSQRTGGVIDTQY
TRBV15	15	TRBJ2-5	ATSRDYGLGSGETQY
TRBV10-3	11	TRBJ1-1	AITPTGTTEAF
TRBV4-2	17	TRBJ2-7	ASSQELVTSGVSSYEQY
TRBV4-1	15	TRBJ1-1	ASSPQGTGAINTEAF
TRBV10-2	13	TRBJ2-7	ASLLRLAGVYEQY
TRBV28	12	TRBJ1-2	ASSPSDRDYGYT
TRBV29-1	10	TRBJ2-7	SAGKLQGGQY
TRBV7-6	13	TRBJ1-2	ASSLTGQGNYGYT
TRBV27	13	TRBJ2-7	ASSLWASGGYEQY
TRBV7-9	14	TRBJ1-5	ASSLVGGGLNQPQH
TRBV29-1	12	TRBJ2-7	SARAVDRGYEQY
TRBV7-9	12	TRBJ1-1	ASSLTGGNTEAF
TRBV6-1	11	TRBJ1-5	ASSGTWNQPQH
TRBV4-1	15	TRBJ1-5	ASSQDFQAQYNQPQH
TRBV7-9	13	TRBJ1-5	ASSLGTGVWQPQH
TRBV7-9	16	TRBJ2-7	ASGRLVPGLAVPYEQY
TRBV7-2	12	TRBJ2-7	ASSLVPNSYEQY
TRBV7-2	10	TRBJ1-4	ASSLEQEKLF
TRBV29-1	13	TRBJ2-7	SAAKRLAGDHEQY
TRBV25-1	13	TRBJ2-5	ASSTAAGGIETQY
TRBV7-6	12	TRBJ1-4	ASSPEATNEKLF